The present TCR beta chain was sequenced within a study of OX40 agonist ivuxolimab in advanced cancers. CDR3 length: 19 residues. V lost 3 bases, J lost 8 bases, and 29 bases lay in between. CDR1 and CDR2 (germline): KGHSH, LQKENI. Profiled with immunoSEQ multiplex PCR; TCRdb holds only in-frame clones, not every one. The table has over 45,000 clones, nearly 85% seen once; the top ten hold roughly 1.2%. The specimen comprised CD4+ or CD8+ T cells sorted from blood, sampled in a trial of the OX40 agonist ivuxolimab. The clonotype was recovered from an adult with an advanced solid tumor such as melanoma, head and neck, liver or kidney cancer. V usage is TRBV18 and J usage is TRBJ2-1; D remains unclear. CDR3 sequence (DNA): TGTGCCAGCTCACCCTCGCTTCAGTCGAGGAGACCGTACTGGGATGAGCAGTTCTTC. Translating gives CASSPSLQSRRPYWDEQFF.